This entry concerns a single TCR beta chain. An end of the junction does not agree with germline; a read error may underlie this. These data are taken from a study of tumor-infiltrating lymphocytes in primary liver carcinoma. Germline lookup yields CDR1 SEHNR and CDR2 FQNEAQ (reference sequence). The CDR3 covers 15 residues. TCR beta cDNA was prepared out of around 460 ng total RNA by means of a constant-region primer. ARM-PCR, slightly modified, supplied the TCR beta libraries through three nested multiplex PCR rounds. Investigators reported that the first two PCR rounds, at 10 cycles each, used TRBV1-TRBV30 forward primers with a C-beta reverse primer. TCRdb used MiXCR to reprocess the multiplex PCR reads, holding one entry per CDR3 protein. The sample records 75,000 to 90,000 distinct CDR3 sequences, 60% to 75% being singletons. Co-extracting RNA and DNA was done with about 20-33 mg of unsorted bulk tissue as input.

This sequence originates from a man in his forties with primary liver carcinoma and hepatitis B virus infection. The sample taken for sequencing was liver tumor tissue from sampling region 1. The subset was: tumor region T1, superior pole. V gene TRBV7-9 combines with J gene TRBJ1-1; no clear D. The CDR3 DNA is TGTGCCAGTAGCTCCCCCCGAGGAGGGAACACTGAAGCTTTCTTT. It encodes CASSSPRGGNTEAFF. Looking up the rest from reference TRBV7-9 and TRBJ1-1 gives the full variable domain: DTGVSQNPRHKITKRGQNVTFRCDPISEHNRLYWYRQTLGQGPEFLTYFQNEAQLEKSRLLSDRFSAERPKGSFSTLEIQRTEQGDSAMYLCASSSPRGGNTEAFFGQGTRLTVV.